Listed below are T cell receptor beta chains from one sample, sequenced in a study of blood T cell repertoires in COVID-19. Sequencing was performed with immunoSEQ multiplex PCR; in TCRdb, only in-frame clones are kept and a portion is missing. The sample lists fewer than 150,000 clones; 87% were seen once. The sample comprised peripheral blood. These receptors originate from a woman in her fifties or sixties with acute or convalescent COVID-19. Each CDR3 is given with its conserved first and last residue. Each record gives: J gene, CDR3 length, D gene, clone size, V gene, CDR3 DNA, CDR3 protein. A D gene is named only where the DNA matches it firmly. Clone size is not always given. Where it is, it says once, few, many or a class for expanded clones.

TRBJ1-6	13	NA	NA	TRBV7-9	TGTGCCAGCAGCGAACTGACAGGTCGCCCCCTCCACTTT	CASSELTGRPLHF
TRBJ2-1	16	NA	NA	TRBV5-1	TGCGCCAGCAGCTTGGTTCGAACGAGCTCCTACAATGAGCAGTTCTTC	CASSLVRTSSYNEQFF
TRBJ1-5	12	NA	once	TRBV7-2	TGTGCCAGCGGGGGGGGCGATCAGCCCCAGCATTTT	CASGGGDQPQHF
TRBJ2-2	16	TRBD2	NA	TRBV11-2	TGTGCCAGCAGCTCCAGTCCGAGCGGGGGGACCGGGGAGCTGTTTTTT	CASSSSPSGGTGELFF
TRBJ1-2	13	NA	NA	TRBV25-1	TGTGCCAGCAGCCGACAGGAAGACGATGGCTACACCTTC	CASSRQEDDGYTF
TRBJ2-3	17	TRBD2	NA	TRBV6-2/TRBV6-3	TGTGCCAGCAGTCCCCTAGCGGGAGGGCCTAGCACAGATACGCAGTATTTT	CASSPLAGGPSTDTQYF
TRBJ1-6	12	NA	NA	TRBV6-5	TGTGCCAGCAGTAGAACAGACTCACCCCTCCACTTT	CASSRTDSPLHF
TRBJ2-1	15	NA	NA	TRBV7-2	TGTGCCAGCAGCTTAGCTCCCCGAACATACAATGAGCAGTTCTTC	CASSLAPRTYNEQFF
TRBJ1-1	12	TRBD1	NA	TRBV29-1	TGCAGCGTTGCACAGGGGGGCACTGAAGCTTTCTTT	CSVAQGGTEAFF
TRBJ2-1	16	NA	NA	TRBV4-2	TGTGCCAGCAGCCAAGACGGAGTTAGTCTAGCCTATGAGCAGTTCTTC	CASSQDGVSLAYEQFF